Listed below are T cell receptor beta chains from one sample, sequenced in a study of T-cell reconstitution after alpha-beta-depleted transplantation in children. TCRdb re-called the PCR reads through MiXCR, storing one row per CDR3 protein. The table has 500,000 or so distinct CDR3 sequences, 30% to 35% seen once. The sample consisted of PBMCs from the stem cell graft donor, taken from the stem cell graft. The receptors derive from a human donor who donated a stem cell graft to a child with aplastic anemia. Both conserved end residues are part of each CDR3. The order of the fields is clone size, J gene, V gene, D gene, CDR3 protein, CDR3 DNA. A D gene is named only where the DNA matches it firmly. Some rows have no size entry. The others give once, few or many, or a class for an expanded clone.

clone_size: many
j_call: TRBJ1-2
v_call: TRBV29-1
d_call: NA
cdr3_aa: CSVERDLARTF
cdr3_nt: TGCAGCGTTGAACGGGACCTCGCCCGCACCTTC

clone_size: few
j_call: TRBJ2-3
v_call: TRBV27
d_call: NA
cdr3_aa: CASSTRTDTLSLNTDTQYF
cdr3_nt: TGTGCCAGCAGTACACGGACAGACACCTTATCCTTAAACACAGATACGCAGTATTTT

clone_size: NA
j_call: TRBJ2-7
v_call: TRBV27
d_call: NA
cdr3_aa: CASSPTTGAYEQYF
cdr3_nt: TGTGCCAGCAGTCCAACGACAGGCGCCTACGAGCAGTACTTC

clone_size: NA
j_call: TRBJ2-7
v_call: TRBV2
d_call: NA
cdr3_aa: CASISGTYEQYF
cdr3_nt: TGTGCCAGCATTTCAGGGACCTACGAGCAGTACTTC

clone_size: many
j_call: TRBJ2-2
v_call: TRBV12-3/TRBV12-4
d_call: NA
cdr3_aa: CASSHSTGTGELFF
cdr3_nt: TGTGCCAGCAGTCATTCGACAGGCACCGGGGAGCTGTTTTTT

clone_size: few
j_call: TRBJ2-7
v_call: TRBV6-1
d_call: NA
cdr3_aa: CASSLGTYLGSYEQYF
cdr3_nt: TGTGCCAGCAGTCTGGGAACCTATCTAGGGTCATACGAGCAGTACTTC

clone_size: few
j_call: TRBJ1-2
v_call: TRBV7-8
d_call: NA
cdr3_aa: CASSLVWEGKSYGYTF
cdr3_nt: TGTGCCAGCAGCTTAGTATGGGAGGGCAAGAGCTATGGCTACACCTTC

clone_size: NA
j_call: TRBJ2-7
v_call: TRBV7-3
d_call: TRBD2
cdr3_aa: CASSLGPAGGTHEQYF
cdr3_nt: TGTGCCAGCAGCTTAGGTCCGGCGGGAGGGACTCACGAGCAGTACTTC

clone_size: NA
j_call: TRBJ2-1
v_call: TRBV7-3
d_call: NA
cdr3_aa: CASSLTGSEQFF
cdr3_nt: TGTGCCAGCAGCTTAACCGGGAGTGAGCAGTTCTTC

clone_size: NA
j_call: TRBJ2-5
v_call: TRBV27
d_call: NA
cdr3_aa: CASSLRRGAETQYF
cdr3_nt: TGTGCCAGCAGTTTGCGGCGGGGTGCGGAGACCCAGTACTTC

clone_size: NA
j_call: TRBJ1-2
v_call: TRBV7-2
d_call: TRBD1
cdr3_aa: CASSVDRDRYGYTF
cdr3_nt: TGTGCCAGCAGCGTGGACAGGGACCGCTATGGCTACACCTTC

clone_size: few
j_call: TRBJ2-1
v_call: TRBV7-6
d_call: TRBD2
cdr3_aa: CASSLGGLAGGGNEQFF
cdr3_nt: TGTGCCAGCAGCTTAGGGGGACTAGCGGGAGGGGGGAATGAGCAGTTCTTC

clone_size: few
j_call: TRBJ2-5
v_call: TRBV9
d_call: NA
cdr3_aa: CASSVEGGSKETQYF
cdr3_nt: TGTGCCAGCAGCGTAGAAGGTGGGAGTAAAGAGACCCAGTACTTC

clone_size: few
j_call: TRBJ2-7
v_call: TRBV6-2/TRBV6-3
d_call: TRBD1
cdr3_aa: CASRTGTGGLYEQYF
cdr3_nt: TGTGCCAGCAGAACCGGGACAGGAGGGCTTTACGAGCAGTACTTC

clone_size: NA
j_call: TRBJ2-7
v_call: TRBV28
d_call: NA
cdr3_aa: CASSWLSYEQYF
cdr3_nt: TGTGCCAGCAGCTGGCTGTCCTACGAGCAGTACTTC

clone_size: few
j_call: TRBJ1-4
v_call: TRBV11-1
d_call: TRBD1
cdr3_aa: CASSLRRMRTGSTNEKLFF
cdr3_nt: TGTGCCAGCAGCTTAAGGAGGATGCGGACAGGGAGCACTAATGAAAAACTGTTTTTT

clone_size: NA
j_call: TRBJ2-5
v_call: TRBV20-1
d_call: NA
cdr3_aa: CSASAGVETQYF
cdr3_nt: TGCAGTGCTAGTGCCGGGGTGGAGACCCAGTACTTC

clone_size: few
j_call: TRBJ2-7
v_call: TRBV12-3/TRBV12-4
d_call: NA
cdr3_aa: CASGFSYEQYF
cdr3_nt: TGTGCCAGCGGGTTCTCCTACGAGCAGTACTTC

clone_size: NA
j_call: TRBJ2-1
v_call: TRBV4-3
d_call: TRBD2
cdr3_aa: CASSPVPGTSLHEQFF
cdr3_nt: TGCGCCAGCAGCCCTGTCCCTGGGACTAGCCTACATGAGCAGTTCTTC

clone_size: NA
j_call: TRBJ2-3
v_call: TRBV28
d_call: TRBD2
cdr3_aa: CASSLSSGRAGTTDTQYF
cdr3_nt: TGTGCCAGCAGTTTAAGTAGCGGGAGGGCCGGGACCACAGATACGCAGTATTTT

clone_size: few
j_call: TRBJ1-1
v_call: TRBV7-6
d_call: NA
cdr3_aa: CASSLAGWTEAFF
cdr3_nt: TGTGCCAGCAGCTTAGCCGGTTGGACTGAAGCTTTCTTT

clone_size: NA
j_call: TRBJ1-2
v_call: TRBV20-1
d_call: TRBD1
cdr3_aa: CSAYDRDRKNYGYTF
cdr3_nt: TGCAGTGCTTATGACCGGGACAGGAAAAACTATGGCTACACCTTC

clone_size: NA
j_call: TRBJ2-1
v_call: TRBV11-2
d_call: TRBD2
cdr3_aa: CASSLPWTSGTYNEQFF
cdr3_nt: TGTGCCAGCAGCTTACCTTGGACTAGCGGGACTTACAATGAGCAGTTCTTC

clone_size: NA
j_call: TRBJ1-1
v_call: TRBV4-3
d_call: NA
cdr3_aa: CASSQRAVKNTEAFF
cdr3_nt: TGCGCCAGCAGCCAAAGGGCGGTGAAGAACACTGAAGCTTTCTTT